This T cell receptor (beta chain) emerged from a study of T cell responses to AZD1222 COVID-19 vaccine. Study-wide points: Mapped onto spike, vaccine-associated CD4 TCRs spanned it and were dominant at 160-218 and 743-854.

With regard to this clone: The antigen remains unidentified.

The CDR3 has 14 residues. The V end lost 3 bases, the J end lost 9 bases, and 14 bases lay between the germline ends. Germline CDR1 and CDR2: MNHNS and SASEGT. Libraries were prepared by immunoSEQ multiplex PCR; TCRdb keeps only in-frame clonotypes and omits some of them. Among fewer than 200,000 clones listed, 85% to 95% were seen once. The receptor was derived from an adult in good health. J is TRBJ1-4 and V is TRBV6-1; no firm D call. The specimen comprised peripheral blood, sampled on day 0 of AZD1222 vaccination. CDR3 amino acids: CASSDRESRKKLFF. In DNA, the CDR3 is TGTGCCAGCAGTGATCGGGAGTCGAGGAAAAAACTGTTTTTT.